This is a list of T cell receptor beta chains from one sample in a study of blood T cell repertoires in COVID-19. The table came from immunoSEQ multiplex PCR; TCRdb's copy has only in-frame clones and leaves some out. The table shows approximately 62,000 clones, with approximately 90% occurring only once. Sequences were obtained from peripheral blood. These receptors were obtained from a human donor with active COVID-19. The donor label of this sample is uncertain. Both conserved end residues are part of each CDR3. Each record gives: V gene, J gene, CDR3 length, CDR3 protein.

>TRBV5-1|TRBJ1-4|14
CASSRGQGNEKLFF
>TRBV27|TRBJ2-7|14
CASSLRTGTYEQYF
>TRBV18|TRBJ2-5|18
CASSPPGLAGGPKETQYF
>TRBV7-2|TRBJ1-1|13
CASSSKGAGEAFF
>TRBV5-4|TRBJ2-7|15
CASSLVGAATYEQYF
>TRBV6-2/TRBV6-3|TRBJ2-1|16
CASSPIAGGIYNEQFF
>TRBV7-7|TRBJ2-5|17
CASSSGTSGRSQETQYF
>TRBV7-2|TRBJ2-1|16
CASSLAAAGVGNEQFF
>TRBV7-8|TRBJ1-5|15
CASSSGLNTNQPQHF
>TRBV28|TRBJ2-3|11
CASTSSDTQYF
>TRBV5-4|TRBJ2-6|17
CASSLAQGHSGANVLTF
>TRBV12-5|TRBJ1-1|13
CASGLGRNTEAFF
>TRBV5-1|TRBJ2-7|15
CASSSSSGRIYEQYF
>TRBV7-2|TRBJ2-7|15
CASSFGTSGSYEQYF
>TRBV6-5|TRBJ2-7|14
CASNRLAAGYEQYF
>TRBV19|TRBJ2-1|18
CASKDSGLAGPLGAEQFF
>TRBV13|TRBJ2-7|16
CASSLGPQGVSYEQYF
>TRBV11-2|TRBJ2-1|15
CASSGIGRADNEQFF
>TRBV12-3/TRBV12-4|TRBJ2-2|13
CASSFGGTGELFF
>TRBV5-6|TRBJ2-7|15
CASSLELAGFYEQYF
>TRBV28|TRBJ1-6|14
CASRVRDYNSPLHF
>TRBV5-8|TRBJ2-2|15
CASSLLAGRVGELFF
>TRBV28|TRBJ2-1|14
CASSHRDRGSEQFF
>TRBV27|TRBJ2-1|12
CASRDQGFEQFF
>TRBV3-1/TRBV3-2|TRBJ2-1|17
CASSLYISGTSADEQFF
>TRBV27|TRBJ2-1|15
CASSLGGPANNEQFF
>TRBV14|TRBJ2-7|15
CASSLDRVLLNEQYF
>TRBV30|TRBJ1-2|13
CAWRDRGLYGYTF
>TRBV2|TRBJ2-5|16
CASSNSREGGEETQYF
>TRBV9|TRBJ2-1|15
CASSYGLDGGYEQFF
>TRBV7-2|TRBJ1-2|13
CASNLKGAGGYTF
>TRBV19|TRBJ2-1|17
CAILGLAVMSSYNEQFF
>TRBV15|TRBJ2-7|14
CATSRDRGGSEQYF
>TRBV9|TRBJ2-3|17
CASSVAMAGANTDTQYF
>TRBV4-2|TRBJ2-6|17
CASSQDTRATGANVLTF
>TRBV19|TRBJ2-6|22
CASTAQGAVLAGTFPGANVLTF
>TRBV27|TRBJ1-3|13
CASSLREGNTIYF
>TRBV9|TRBJ2-2|20
CASSINRVAGGQPNTGELFF
>TRBV9|TRBJ1-3|15
CASSVVSGAGNTIYF